Following are 7 T cell receptor beta chains from one sample sequenced in a study of regulatory T cells in long-lasting Graves disease. Building of the TCR beta libraries involved iRepertoire HTBI primers and Arm-PCR of CDR3 regions. TCRdb reprocessed the multiplex PCR reads via MiXCR and lists one record per CDR3 protein. Among approximately 400,000 distinct CDR3 sequences listed, 20% were seen once. Time point reported: persistent/refractory GD, antithyroid drugs over 5 years with positive TRAb. PBMCs were the source of the RNA used for TCR sequencing. The source material was peripheral blood mononuclear cells (PBMCs), sampled when the disease was refractory, from a patient treated with antithyroid drugs. The receptors were gathered from a female donor with Graves disease.

The DNA of the CDR3 is TGTGCCAGCTCACCAGAATTAGGGGCCGGAGCCAAAAACATTCAGTACTTC. It is translated as CASSPELGAGAKNIQYF. The V gene is TRBV18, the J gene TRBJ2-4, with D perhaps matching TRBD1 (5 bases). The CDR3 is 17 amino acids. The V and J ends lost 2 bases and 0 bases respectively, with 14 bases between them. In germline, CDR1 is KGHSH, CDR2 LQKENI.

This clonotype was counted ten times or more. The chain recombines TRBV11-2 with TRBJ2-7, with D perhaps TRBD1 (5 bases). The V end lost 1 base, the J end lost 2 bases, and 12 bases lay between the germline ends. Germline V gene sequence: CDR1 SGHAT, CDR2 FQNNGV. This CDR3 has 15 residues. CDR3 coding DNA: TGTGCCAGCAGCTTAGCCCAGGGATCGACCTACGAGCAGTACTTC. Its translation is CASSLAQGSTYEQYF.

This clonotype has ten or more counts. The chain has TRBV10-1 and TRBJ2-7, with TRBD1 matching over 9 bases. Germline V CDR1 and CDR2: WNHNN, SYGVQD (reference sequence). This CDR3 is built from 14 residues. Germline trimming cut 6 bases from V and 6 bases from J; bases unmatched to any gene: 9. The CDR3 reads CASRSGTGSGEQYF. As DNA, the CDR3 is TGCGCCAGCAGATCCGGGACAGGGTCTGGCGAGCAGTACTTC.

A remark on this clonotype: A much larger clone lies a single base off, so this may be a read error. The chain couples TRBV27 to TRBJ1-1, with D unresolved. Looked up from germline, CDR1 is MNHEY and CDR2 is SMNVEV (reference sequence). This CDR3 comprises 16 residues. The V gene lost 0 bases and the J gene lost 0 bases, with 11 bases spanning the gap. CDR3 nucleotides: TGTGCCAGCAGTTTATCGGTGGAGGGCCTGAACACTGAAGCTTTCTTT. It encodes CASSLSVEGLNTEAFF.

This clonotype has only a few counts. This chain uses TRBV5-1 with TRBJ2-5; D might be TRBD1 (6 bases). The germline gives CDR1 SGHRS, CDR2 YFSETQ. The CDR3 loop spans 16 amino acids. Trimming stripped 4 bases from V and 2 bases from J, with 18 bases between. The CDR3 coding sequence is TGCGCCAGCAGCGGAACAGGGTTACGAGGACAAGAGACCCAGTACTTC. Its protein product is CASSGTGLRGQETQYF.

This clonotype showed up just a few times. The CDR3 loop reads CASSEIGENNSPLHF. CDR3 in DNA: TGTGCCAGCAGTGAAATAGGGGAGAATAATTCACCCCTCCACTTT. V gene TRBV25-1 combines with J gene TRBJ1-6; D possibly corresponds to TRBD1 (5 bases). The CDR3 sequence is 15 residues long. Germline CDR1 and CDR2: MGHDK and SYGVNS. V shed 2 bases and J shed 5 bases, with 10 bases lying between them.

This clonotype was detected ten times or more. The rearrangement uses TRBV29-1 and TRBJ2-5; D assignment may be TRBD1 or TRBD2 (7 bases each). The CDR3 contains 14 residues. Per germline, CDR1 SQVTM and CDR2 ANQGSEA. V was trimmed by 6 bases and J by 1 base, leaving 15 bases between them. CDR3 DNA: TGCAGCGTGACCCAGGGGGGGGTCCAAGAGACCCAGTACTTC. Encoded protein: CSVTQGGVQETQYF.